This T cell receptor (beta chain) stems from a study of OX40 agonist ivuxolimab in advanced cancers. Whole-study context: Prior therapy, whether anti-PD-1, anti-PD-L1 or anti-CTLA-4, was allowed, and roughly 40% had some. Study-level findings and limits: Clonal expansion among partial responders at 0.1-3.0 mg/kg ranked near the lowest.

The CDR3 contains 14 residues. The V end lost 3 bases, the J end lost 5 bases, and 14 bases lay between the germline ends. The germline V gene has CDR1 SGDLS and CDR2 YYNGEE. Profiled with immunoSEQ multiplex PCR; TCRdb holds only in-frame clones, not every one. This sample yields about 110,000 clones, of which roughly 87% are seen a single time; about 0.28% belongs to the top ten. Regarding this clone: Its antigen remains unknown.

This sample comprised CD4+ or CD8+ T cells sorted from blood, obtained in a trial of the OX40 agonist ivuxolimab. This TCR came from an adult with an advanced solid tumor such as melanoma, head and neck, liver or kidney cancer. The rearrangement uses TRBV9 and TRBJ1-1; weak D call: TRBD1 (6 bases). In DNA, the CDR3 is TGTGCCAGCAGCGCCTCAGGGGATTCGACTGAAGCTTTCTTT. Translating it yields CASSASGDSTEAFF.